This TCR beta chain emerged from a study of cytomegalovirus exposure and HLA in healthy donors. Findings and caveats of the study: Some V segments could not be told apart, so they were left out, TRBV6-2 and TRBV6-3 among them. Earlier analysis found most TCR beta V segments productive about 87% or about 30% of the time.

In the PCR, 60 Vbeta and 13 Jbeta primers were used. Clones were sequenced by immunoSEQ multiplex PCR, and TCRdb holds only the in-frame ones, with some missing. The profile shows 140,000 to 150,000 clones, 68% of them singletons. Germline V lookup: CDR1 SGHVS, CDR2 FQNEAQ. The CDR3 consists of 16 residues. V lost 4 bases, J lost 5 bases, and 20 bases lay in between. Regarding this clone: Its antigen remains unidentified.

All the people who gave samples were healthy bone marrow donors. The J gene is TRBJ2-5, the V gene TRBV7-8; tentative D call: TRBD2 (6 bases). The sequencing input was PBMCs. The receptor's source is a man in his sixties in good health and CMV-seronegative. The CDR3 bases are TGTGCCAGCAGCTCCCCCCCTCAGGAGGGGCGCGAGACCCAGTACTTC. Its translation: CASSSPPQEGRETQYF.